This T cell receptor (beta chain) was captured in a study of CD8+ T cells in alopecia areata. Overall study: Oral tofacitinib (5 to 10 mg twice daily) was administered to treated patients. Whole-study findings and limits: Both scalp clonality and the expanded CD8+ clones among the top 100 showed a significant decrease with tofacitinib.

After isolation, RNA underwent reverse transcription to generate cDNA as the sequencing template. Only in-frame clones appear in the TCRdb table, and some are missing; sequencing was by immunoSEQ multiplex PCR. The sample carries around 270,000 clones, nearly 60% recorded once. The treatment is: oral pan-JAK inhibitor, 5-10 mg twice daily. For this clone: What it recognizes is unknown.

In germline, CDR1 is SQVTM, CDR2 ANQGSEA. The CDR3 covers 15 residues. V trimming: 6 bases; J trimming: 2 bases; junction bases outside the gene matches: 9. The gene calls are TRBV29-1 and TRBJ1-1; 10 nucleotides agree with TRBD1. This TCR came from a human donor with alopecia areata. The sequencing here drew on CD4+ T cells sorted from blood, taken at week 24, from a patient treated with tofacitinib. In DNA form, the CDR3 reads TGCAGCGTCCCCCTTGGGGACAGGGGTAACACTGAAGCTTTCTTT. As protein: CSVPLGDRGNTEAFF.